The rows below give T cell receptor beta chains drawn from one sample of a study of T cells in localized non-small cell lung cancer. Produced via immunoSEQ multiplex PCR; TCRdb's table is partial and in-frame only. The sample contains around 64,000 clones, roughly 79% of which appear only once. Sequencing used PBMCs, obtained before any cancer treatment. The receptors derive from a man between 40 and 70 years old with stage II lung adenocarcinoma. Each CDR3 is given with its conserved first and last residue. A D gene is named only where the DNA matches it firmly. The size of a clone is reported for some rows only, either as once, few or many, or as a class for expanded clones.

v_gene: TRBV5-1; abundance: .; j_gene: TRBJ1-2; d_gene: TRBD1; CDR3aa: CASSYDRDYGYTF; CDR3nt: TGCGCCAGCAGTTATGACAGGGACTATGGCTACACCTTC
v_gene: TRBV9; abundance: .; j_gene: TRBJ2-1; d_gene: .; CDR3aa: CASSVAGLNNEQFF; CDR3nt: TGTGCCAGCAGCGTAGCGGGACTCAACAATGAGCAGTTCTTC
v_gene: TRBV5-1; abundance: .; j_gene: TRBJ1-1; d_gene: .; CDR3aa: CASSPDGVNTEAFF; CDR3nt: TGCGCCAGCAGTCCCGACGGAGTGAACACTGAAGCTTTCTTT
v_gene: TRBV12-5; abundance: .; j_gene: TRBJ1-2; d_gene: .; CDR3aa: CASQIEGELTAGQNYGYTF; CDR3nt: TGTGCTAGTCAAATAGAGGGGGAGTTGACTGCCGGGCAAAACTATGGCTACACCTTC
v_gene: TRBV29-1; abundance: many; j_gene: TRBJ1-2; d_gene: .; CDR3aa: CSVGENYGYTF; CDR3nt: TGCAGCGTTGGCGAGAACTATGGCTACACCTTC
v_gene: TRBV2; abundance: .; j_gene: TRBJ2-1; d_gene: TRBD2; CDR3aa: CASTRLAYNEQFF; CDR3nt: TGTGCCAGCACCAGACTAGCTTACAATGAGCAGTTCTTC
v_gene: TRBV19; abundance: .; j_gene: TRBJ1-2; d_gene: TRBD1; CDR3aa: CATQLTGVNYGYTF; CDR3nt: TGTGCCACCCAGTTGACAGGGGTAAACTATGGCTACACCTTC
v_gene: TRBV7-9; abundance: few; j_gene: TRBJ2-5; d_gene: .; CDR3aa: CASSPGLSGPPSQETQYF; CDR3nt: TGTGCCAGCAGCCCCGGCCTCTCGGGCCCCCCCAGCCAAGAGACCCAGTACTTC
v_gene: TRBV25-1; abundance: .; j_gene: TRBJ1-2; d_gene: TRBD1; CDR3aa: CASSESLFRGLGGYTF; CDR3nt: TGTGCCAGCAGTGAATCTTTATTTAGGGGGCTTGGTGGCTACACCTTC
v_gene: TRBV19; abundance: .; j_gene: TRBJ2-4; d_gene: .; CDR3aa: CASSIGQTSAKNIQYF; CDR3nt: TGTGCCAGTAGTATAGGACAGACATCAGCCAAAAACATTCAGTACTTC
v_gene: TRBV19; abundance: .; j_gene: TRBJ1-4; d_gene: TRBD1; CDR3aa: CASSYHRGGEKLFF; CDR3nt: TGTGCCAGTAGTTATCACAGGGGGGGAGAAAAACTGTTTTTT
v_gene: TRBV7-2; abundance: .; j_gene: TRBJ2-1; d_gene: TRBD1; CDR3aa: CASSSSGTGKVEQFF; CDR3nt: TGTGCCAGCAGCTCATCCGGGACAGGGAAGGTTGAGCAGTTCTTC
v_gene: TRBV27; abundance: .; j_gene: TRBJ2-1; d_gene: .; CDR3aa: CASSLSAGSSYNEQFF; CDR3nt: TGTGCCAGCAGTTTATCGGCGGGCTCGTCCTACAATGAGCAGTTCTTC
v_gene: TRBV7-9; abundance: .; j_gene: TRBJ1-2; d_gene: .; CDR3aa: CASSLAHSGDRYTF; CDR3nt: TGTGCCAGCAGCTTAGCCCACAGCGGTGATCGCTACACCTTC
v_gene: TRBV20-1; abundance: .; j_gene: TRBJ2-5; d_gene: .; CDR3aa: CSGQGETQYF; CDR3nt: TGCAGTGGCCAGGGAGAGACCCAGTACTTC
v_gene: TRBV4-1; abundance: .; j_gene: TRBJ2-7; d_gene: TRBD2; CDR3aa: CASSQEEGLGYEQYF; CDR3nt: TGCGCCAGCAGCCAAGAGGAAGGACTAGGCTACGAGCAGTACTTC
v_gene: TRBV30; abundance: .; j_gene: TRBJ1-3; d_gene: TRBD1; CDR3aa: CAWSGGQGPSGNTIYF; CDR3nt: TGTGCCTGGAGTGGGGGACAGGGCCCCTCTGGAAACACCATATATTTT
v_gene: TRBV12-5; abundance: .; j_gene: TRBJ1-5; d_gene: .; CDR3aa: CASGLSSNQPQHF; CDR3nt: TGTGCTAGTGGTTTGAGTAGCAATCAGCCCCAGCATTTT
v_gene: TRBV19; abundance: .; j_gene: TRBJ2-2; d_gene: TRBD2; CDR3aa: CASSISAGVWTGELFF; CDR3nt: TGTGCCAGTAGTATCTCAGCGGGAGTTTGGACCGGGGAGCTGTTTTTT
v_gene: TRBV7-8; abundance: .; j_gene: TRBJ2-1; d_gene: .; CDR3aa: CASSFIKTSHHNEQFF; CDR3nt: TGTGCCAGCAGCTTTATAAAGACATCGCATCACAATGAGCAGTTCTTC